These 2 T cell receptor beta chains originate from one sample sequenced in a study of radiotherapy plus CTLA-4 blockade in lung cancer. Using immunoSEQ multiplex PCR, the repertoire was profiled, and TCRdb retains in-frame clones only, with some absent. This sample has roughly 77,000 clones, with under 75% found just once. Here the sequenced sample was peripheral blood, taken from a patient treated with radiotherapy plus ipilimumab. These receptors were collected from a human donor with non-small cell lung cancer whose response to radiotherapy plus ipilimumab could not be evaluated.

The V gene is TRBV19, the J gene TRBJ1-1; TRBD1 matches 7 bases. The CDR3 covers 14 residues. Germline V gene sequence: CDR1 LNHDA, CDR2 SQIVND (reference sequence). V lost 3 bases to trimming and J lost 4 bases; unmatched junction nucleotides: 5. CDR3 DNA: TGTGCCAGTAGTATCCTAGGGGGCGGCACTGAAGCTTTCTTT. Protein: CASSILGGGTEAFF. The full variable domain, completed using reference TRBV19 and TRBJ1-1, is DGGITQSPKYLFRKEGQNVTLSCEQNLNHDAMYWYRQDPGQGLRLIYYSQIVNDFQKGDIAEGYSVSREKKESFPLTVTSAQKNPTAFYLCASSILGGGTEAFFGQGTRLTVV.

CDR3 bases: TGTGCCAGCAGCTCCCGGACAGCCCGCTACGAGCAGTACTTC. The encoded protein is CASSSRTARYEQYF. The chain combines TRBV13 with TRBJ2-5, with D possibly TRBD1 on 6 matching bases. The J call is uncertain, as TRBJ2-7 better fits the DNA end. CDR3 length equals 14 residues. Per the germline V gene, CDR1 is PRHDT and CDR2 is FYEKMQ (reference sequence).